The next 19 T cell receptor beta chains were all read from a single sample in a study of neurological immune-mediated disorders. The time point is: technical triplicate 1. TCRdb passed the 5' RACE reads through MiXCR, listing each CDR3 protein once. The repertoire has around 37,000 distinct CDR3 sequences, approximately 12% of them found once; the top ten carry 3.5% to 4%. Sequencing input: PBMCs. The source is a man aged 60 to 69 with HTLV-1-associated myelopathy (HAM/TSP).

The table lists this clonotype with many counts. The chain uses TRBV20-1 and TRBJ2-1, with TRBD2 as a possible D gene (6 bases). V was shortened by 5 bases and J by 2 bases, with 16 bases between the two germline ends. Germline V CDR1 and CDR2: DFQATT, SNEGSKA (reference sequence). This CDR3 is built from 15 residues. Here the CDR3 reads CSAVDYLRTYNEQFF. For the CDR3, the DNA is TGCAGTGCTGTGGACTACCTTAGAACCTACAATGAGCAGTTCTTC.

Comment on this clonotype: A read error may explain this, as a much larger clone is one base away. The chain is built from TRBV9 and TRBJ2-1; 12 positions match TRBD2. The CDR3 is made up of 16 amino acids. Germline V gene sequence: CDR1 SGDLS, CDR2 YYNGEE. CDR3 residues: CTSSPGLAGSYNEQFF. DNA for the CDR3: TGTACCAGCAGCCCAGGACTAGCGGGGTCCTACAATGAGCAGTTCTTC.

This clonotype was detected ten times or more. The rearrangement links TRBV7-8 to TRBJ2-6, with D tentatively TRBD1 or TRBD2 (5 bases each). The germline V and J ends were trimmed by 1 base and 0 bases, with 16 bases remaining between them. Germline V gene data show CDR1 as SGHVS and CDR2 as FQNEAQ. CDR3 length: 19 residues. The CDR3 region is CASSLVQGEWNSGANVLTF. In DNA form, the CDR3 reads TGTGCCAGCAGCTTAGTGCAGGGAGAATGGAACTCTGGGGCCAACGTCCTGACTTTC.

This clonotype was recorded many times. One end of the junction fails to match germline, which may point to a read error. The chain is built from TRBV7-7 and TRBJ2-3, with 8 bases lining up with TRBD1. The germline gives CDR1 SSHAT, CDR2 FNYEAQ (reference sequence). The CDR3 has 15 amino acids. The CDR3 DNA follows: TGTGCTAGCAGTCCCGGGACAGGAGGCCCAGATACGCAGTATTTT. It specifies CASSPGTGGPDTQYF.

This chain uses TRBV5-1 with TRBJ2-1, with 7 positions matching TRBD2. J gave up 3 bases and V 4 bases, and 7 bases lay outside the gene matches. CDR1 and CDR2 from the germline V gene are SGHRS and YFSETQ. The CDR3 extends over 15 amino acids. This CDR3 reads CASSQAGTIYNEQFF. The CDR3 DNA reads TGCGCCAGCAGCCAAGCGGGAACCATCTACAATGAGCAGTTCTTC.

This clonotype was seen at least ten times. The chain joins TRBV6-2 or TRBV6-3 to TRBJ2-7; TRBD1 might be the D (5 bases). In germline, CDR1 is MNHEY, CDR2 SVGEGT. Trimming pared 4 bases from V and 1 base from J, leaving 11 bases between. The CDR3 consists of 14 residues. CDR3 in amino acids: CASSWTPNSYEQYF. The CDR3 bases are TGTGCCAGCAGTTGGACACCTAATTCCTACGAGCAGTACTTC.

This clonotype has a count of ten or more. V usage is TRBV5-1 and J usage is TRBJ1-6, with 7 positions matching TRBD1. J gave up 11 bases and V 4 bases, and 9 bases lay outside the gene matches. This CDR3 spans 14 amino acids. Germline CDR1 SGHRS, CDR2 YFSETQ. This CDR3 is CASSEGQYGTPLHF. The CDR3 DNA follows: TGCGCCAGCAGCGAGGGACAGTATGGGACACCCCTCCACTTT.

This clonotype has ten or more counts. The chain uses TRBV4-3 and TRBJ2-1; TRBD2 matches at 13 bases. The CDR3 spans 17 residues. Germline V CDR1 and CDR2: LGHNA, YSLEER. Germline trimming cut 1 base from V and 4 bases from J; bases unmatched to any gene: 4. CDR3 amino acids: CASSQGLAGGEYNEQFF. As DNA, the CDR3 is TGCGCCAGCAGCCAAGGACTAGCGGGAGGAGAGTACAATGAGCAGTTCTTC.

This clonotype is categorized as medium-sized. The chain carries TRBV10-3 and TRBJ2-7; D unresolved. This CDR3 has 13 amino acids. Trimming cost V 3 bases and J 3 bases, with 9 bases left between them. Germline V CDR1 and CDR2: ENHRY, SYGVKD. This chain's CDR3 is CAISDPDHYEQYF. The CDR3 region has the DNA TGTGCCATCAGTGACCCTGATCACTACGAGCAGTACTTC.

Many counts were recorded for this clonotype. The rearrangement links TRBV12-3 or TRBV12-4 to TRBJ1-5; 12 bases map to TRBD1. The V segment lost 4 bases and the J segment 4 bases; nucleotides outside the gene matches: 2. The CDR3 spans 15 residues. The CDR3 loop is CASSSGQGANQPQHF. Written as DNA, the CDR3 is TGTGCCAGCAGTTCGGGACAGGGGGCTAATCAGCCCCAGCATTTT.

This clonotype has a handful of counts. The genes are TRBV6-6 and TRBJ2-7, with 7 bases fitting TRBD1. This CDR3 region has 14 residues. J gave up 5 bases and V 5 bases, and 9 bases lay outside the gene matches. Germline assignment: CDR1 MNHNY and CDR2 SVGAGI (reference sequence). CDR3 sequence: CASSDPGQNHEQYF. For the CDR3, the DNA is TGTGCCAGCAGTGACCCGGGACAGAACCACGAGCAGTACTTC.

This clonotype was seen ten or more times. The junction does not match germline at one end; this may be a read error. This chain links TRBV20-1 with TRBJ2-1; the D gene is possibly TRBD2 (5 bases). The CDR3 runs to 14 residues. From germline, CDR1 is DFQATT and CDR2 SNEGSKA (reference sequence). CDR3 sequence (DNA): TGCAGTGCTAGGGAGGTCCGTTCCTCCAATGAGCAGTTCTTC. Amino acids: CSAREVRSSNEQFF.

The sample holds many counts of this clonotype. DNA of the CDR3: TGCAGTGCTGGGGTTGAGCAGTTCTTC. Residues: CSAGVEQFF. The chain employs TRBV20-1 and TRBJ2-1; D is unclear. Trimming pared 5 bases from V and 9 bases from J, leaving 5 bases between. The CDR3 runs 9 residues. The germline V gene has CDR1 DFQATT and CDR2 SNEGSKA (reference sequence).

There are many counts of this clonotype. This chain uses TRBV6-1 with TRBJ1-1; D gene uncertain. CDR1 and CDR2 from the germline V gene are MNHNS and SASEGT. Trimming took 5 bases from V and 0 from J, leaving 13 bases between them. The CDR3 is 15 residues long. This CDR3 is CASSSTTPLNTEAFF. CDR3 in DNA: TGTGCCAGCAGTTCTACGACACCCCTGAACACTGAAGCTTTCTTT.

This clonotype was seen at least ten times. This chain connects TRBV7-3 to TRBJ2-1; D gene ambiguous. The germline CDR1 and CDR2 sequences are SGHTA and FQGTGA. Trimming removed 5 bases from V and 9 bases from J, with 17 bases in between. This CDR3 has 14 residues. This CDR3 reads CASSQGMAPGEQFF. In DNA form, the CDR3 reads TGTGCCAGCAGCCAAGGGATGGCGCCCGGTGAGCAGTTCTTC.

This clonotype was seen repeatedly, ten times or more. The V and J genes are TRBV5-1 and TRBJ2-7, with D uncertain. V shed 6 bases and J shed 0 bases, with 13 bases lying between them. Germline CDR1 is SGHRS and CDR2 is YFSETQ. The CDR3 length is 14 residues. CDR3 nucleotide sequence: TGCGCCAGCACCCCCGGTGGTTACTCCTACGAGCAGTACTTC. Protein product: CASTPGGYSYEQYF.

There are many counts of this clonotype. The chain has TRBV5-1 and TRBJ2-1; D possibly matches TRBD1 or TRBD2 (5 bases each). V lost 0 bases to trimming and J lost 4 bases, with 17 bases between them. The CDR3 loop spans 17 amino acids. Per germline, CDR1 SGHRS and CDR2 YFSETQ. CDR3 nucleotide sequence: TGCGCCAGCAGCTTGGGAGGGGTCGGCAGGCGATACAATGAGCAGTTCTTC. Protein product: CASSLGGVGRRYNEQFF.

A remark on this clonotype: Being one base from a much bigger clone, this may be a read error. The V call is TRBV5-1, the J call TRBJ2-2, with TRBD2 matching 9 bases. Per germline, CDR1 SGHRS and CDR2 YFSETQ. This CDR3 spans 18 amino acids. J was trimmed by 6 bases and V by 0 bases; bases with no gene match: 12. CDR3 DNA sequence: TGCGCCAGCAGCTTGGACCCTCTAGCGGGAACTCGAGCCGGGGAGCTGTTTTTT. Amino acids: CASSLDPLAGTRAGELFF. Complete variable domain (other parts from reference TRBV5-1 and TRBJ2-2): KAGVTQTPRYLIKTRGQQVTLSCSPISGHRSVSWYQQTPGQGLQFLFEYFSETQRNKGNFPGRFSGRQFSNSRSEMNVSTLELGDSALYLCASSLDPLAGTRAGELFFGEGSRLTVL.

This clonotype was recorded many times. The CDR3 nucleotides read TGTGCCAGCAGCCAGGTTCGATCTCTCCCTGGGGCCAACGTCCTGACTTTC. The encoded protein is CASSQVRSLPGANVLTF. The chain recombines TRBV3-1 with TRBJ2-6; D not resolved. The V and J ends lost 3 bases and 2 bases respectively, with 14 bases between them. Germline CDR1 is LGHDT and CDR2 is YNNKEL (reference sequence). The CDR3 has 17 residues.